This passage covers 6 T cell receptor beta chains from one sample sequenced in a study of T cells in women clearing cervical HPV infection (dated by TCRdb to between 2018 and 2020). Receptor libraries were prepared by the immunoSEQ multiplex PCR assay. The immuneACCESS repertoire file appears here via TCRdb, limited to in-frame rearrangements. These files lack a portion of the clones; in checked studies, under half of the deficit traces to unresolved V genes, and the cause of the others is not known. The table for this sample lists 20,000 to 30,000 clones. Jointly, the top ten make up around 10% of the sample. The sequenced material came from blood buffy coat. The origin of the receptors is a woman aged 18-70 years with a cervical HPV16 infection that either progressed to CIN3+ or cleared (not recorded which).

As for this clone: Read data end 3 residues before the CDR3 end; the end is taken from the germline J gene. The gene calls are TRBV18 and TRBJ2-3; 10 positions agree with TRBD1. CDR3 length: 15 amino acids. Germline CDR1 is KGHSH and CDR2 is LQKENI. CDR3 protein: CASSPPGQGQETQYF. Partial CDR3 DNA: TGTGCCAGCTCACCGCCGGGACAGGGGCAAGAGACG. The full variable domain, rest sourced from reference TRBV18 and TRBJ2-3, is NAGVMQNPRHLVRRRGQEARLRCSPMKGHSHVYWYRQLPEEGLKFMVYLQKENIIDESGMPKERFSAEFPKEGPSILRIQQVVRGDSAAYFCASSPPGQGQETQYFGPGTRLTVL.

Turning to this clone: The CDR3 end falls 3 residues outside the read, so it is completed with the germline J gene. The rearrangement links TRBV7-3 to TRBJ2-5, with 8 bases that match TRBD1. V dropped 0 bases and J dropped 5; count of bases not matched to a gene: 5. Germline loops: CDR1 SGHTA, CDR2 FQGTGA. This CDR3 region has 15 residues. The CDR3 protein is CASSLTPGQGETQYF. CDR3 bases read: TGTGCCAGCAGCTTAACCCCAGGACAGGGTGAGACC. The full variable domain, rest sourced from reference TRBV7-3 and TRBJ2-5, is GAGVSQTPSNKVTEKGKYVELRCDPISGHTALYWYRQSLGQGPEFLIYFQGTGAADDSGLPNDRFFAVRPEGSVSTLKIQRTERGDSAVYLCASSLTPGQGETQYFGPGTRLLVL.

The CDR3 DNA, read in part, is TGTGCCAGCATTCCGGGACAGACTAACACCGGGGAG. Amino acids: CASIPGQTNTGE. The CDR3 in its entirety is CASIPGQTNTGELFF. The gene calls are TRBV2 and TRBJ2-2; TRBD1 aligns across 7 bases. The sequenced fragment ends 3 residues before the CDR3 boundary, so the rest is inferred from the germline J gene. CDR1 SNHLY and CDR2 FYNNEI come from the germline V gene. Trimming took 7 bases from V and 2 from J; bases not matched to a gene: 7. The CDR3 has 15 residues.

CDR3 amino acids: CASSISGQISNEKLFF. The CDR3 bases that were read are TGTGCCAGTAGTATCTCCGGACAGATATCTAATGAAAAA. The chain carries TRBV19 and TRBJ1-4; D possibly corresponds to TRBD1 (6 bases). The read halts 3 residues ahead of the CDR3 end, with the missing end drawn from the germline J gene. There are 16 residues in the CDR3. With 3 bases removed from V and 3 bases from J, the gap between germline ends came to 14 bases. Germline loops: CDR1 LNHDA, CDR2 SQIVND (reference sequence).

Concerning this clone itself: The read comes to an end 3 residues before the CDR3 does, leaving the germline J gene to fill in the end. V is TRBV5-4 and J is TRBJ2-6; 7 bases match TRBD1. The CDR3 has 16 residues. Germline assignment: CDR1 SGHNT and CDR2 YYREEE (reference sequence). Germline trimming cut 4 bases from V and 0 bases from J; bases unmatched to any gene: 4. The chain's CDR3 is CASSEGQPSGANVLTF. The sequenced part of the CDR3 DNA is TGTGCCAGCAGCGAGGGACAGCCCTCTGGGGCCAACGTC.

As concerns this clone: The junction differs from germline at one of its ends, possibly a read error. With the read ending 3 residues before the CDR3 end, the germline J gene is used to fill in that end. The chain recombines TRBV5-1 with TRBJ2-1; tentatively, D is TRBD2 (5 bases). The CDR3 covers 14 residues. The germline CDR1 and CDR2 sequences are SGHRS and YFSETQ. The CDR3 bases that were read are TGCGCCAGCAGCTTAGCGGCCTCCTCCAATGAG. Amino acids: CASSLAASSNE. The whole CDR3 protein reads CASSLAASSNEQFF.